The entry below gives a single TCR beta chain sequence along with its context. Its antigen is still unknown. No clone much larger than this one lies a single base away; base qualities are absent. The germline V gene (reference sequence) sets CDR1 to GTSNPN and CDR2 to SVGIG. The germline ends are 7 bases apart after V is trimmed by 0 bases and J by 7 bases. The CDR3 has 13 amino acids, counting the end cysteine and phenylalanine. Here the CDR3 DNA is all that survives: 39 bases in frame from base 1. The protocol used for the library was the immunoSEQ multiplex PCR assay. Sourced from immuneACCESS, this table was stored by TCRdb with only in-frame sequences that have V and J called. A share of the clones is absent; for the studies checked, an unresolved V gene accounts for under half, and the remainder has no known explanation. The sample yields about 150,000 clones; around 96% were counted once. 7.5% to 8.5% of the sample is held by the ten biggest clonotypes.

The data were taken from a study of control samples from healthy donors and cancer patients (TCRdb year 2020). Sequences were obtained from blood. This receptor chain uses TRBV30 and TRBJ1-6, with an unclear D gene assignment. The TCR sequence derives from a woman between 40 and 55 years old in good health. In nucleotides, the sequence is TGTGCCTGGAGTGTACGGTTGAATTCACCCCTCCACTTT. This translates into CAWSVRLNSPLHF.